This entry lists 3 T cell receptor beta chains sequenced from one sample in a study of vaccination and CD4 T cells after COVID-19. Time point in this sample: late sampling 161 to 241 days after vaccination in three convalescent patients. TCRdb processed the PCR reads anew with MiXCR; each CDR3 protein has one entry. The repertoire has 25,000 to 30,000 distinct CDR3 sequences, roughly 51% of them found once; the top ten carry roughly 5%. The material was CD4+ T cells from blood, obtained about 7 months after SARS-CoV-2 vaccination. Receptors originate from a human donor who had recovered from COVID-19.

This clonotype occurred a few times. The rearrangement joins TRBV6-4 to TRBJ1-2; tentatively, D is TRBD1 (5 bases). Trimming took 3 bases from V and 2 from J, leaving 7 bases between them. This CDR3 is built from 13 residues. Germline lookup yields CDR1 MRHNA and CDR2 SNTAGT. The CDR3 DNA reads TGTGCCAGCAGTGAAGGGGACAACTATGGCTACACCTTC. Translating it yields CASSEGDNYGYTF.

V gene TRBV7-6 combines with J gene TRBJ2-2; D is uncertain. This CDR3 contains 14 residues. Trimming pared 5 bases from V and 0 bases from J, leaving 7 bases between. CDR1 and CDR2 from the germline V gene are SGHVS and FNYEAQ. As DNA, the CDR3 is TGTGCCAGCAGCCTCAACGCGAACACCGGGGAGCTGTTTTTT. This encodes CASSLNANTGELFF.

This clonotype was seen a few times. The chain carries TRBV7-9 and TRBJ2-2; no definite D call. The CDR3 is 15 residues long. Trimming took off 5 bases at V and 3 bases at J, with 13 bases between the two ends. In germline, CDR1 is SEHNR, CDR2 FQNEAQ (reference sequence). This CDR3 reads CASSIIGEDTGELFF. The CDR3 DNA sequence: TGTGCCAGCAGCATTATCGGTGAGGACACCGGGGAGCTGTTTTTT. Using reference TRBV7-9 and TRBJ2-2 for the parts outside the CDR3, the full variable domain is DTGVSQNPRHKITKRGQNVTFRCDPISEHNRLYWYRQTLGQGPEFLTYFQNEAQLEKSRLLSDRFSAERPKGSFSTLEIQRTEQGDSAMYLCASSIIGEDTGELFFGEGSRLTVL.